This record concerns one T cell receptor (beta chain) sequence. These data originate in a study of blood T cell repertoires in COVID-19. The wider study: From the United States, Italy and Spain came samples of acute and convalescent COVID-19. The cDNA or gDNA used as material had been derived from T cells, B-cell-depleted T cells, or PBMCs.

As originally analysed: Reference gene primer amplification gave estimated nucleated cell counts. Sequencing used immunoSEQ multiplex PCR; TCRdb keeps in-frame clones, though not all of them. V and J calls and clone size come straight from that table; D and trimming were deduced from the DNA. This table has over 130,000 clones, 75% to 90% appearing once. Germline V CDR1 and CDR2: SGHRS, YFSETQ. The CDR3 contains 15 residues. V dropped 0 bases and J dropped 2 bases, with 12 bases sitting between them. The V call is TRBV5-1, the J call TRBJ2-7; D perhaps matches TRBD2 (6 bases). This TCR came from a man between 70 and 80 years old with acute or convalescent COVID-19. Material: peripheral blood. CDR3 bases: TGCGCCAGCAGCTTGGCACGGTGGGGGGCCTACGAGCAGTACTTC. Its translation is CASSLARWGAYEQYF.